This passage covers 30 T cell receptor beta chains from one sample sequenced in a study of CD8 T cells in Susac syndrome. A quantity of about 0.45 to 1 ug RNA underwent reverse transcription using random hexamers. TCRdb called the immunoSEQ multiplex PCR reads again in MiXCR, with one record for every CDR3 protein. This repertoire shows a few hundred thousand distinct CDR3 sequences, 85% found once; its top ten account for approximately 0.2%. Sequencing was performed on CD8+ T cells from PBMCs. These receptors all come from a human donor with multiple sclerosis.

The rearrangement links TRBV12-3 or TRBV12-4 to TRBJ1-1; no reliable D call. CDR3 length: 13 amino acids. The V end was cut by 6 bases, the J end by 11 bases, with 19 bases between. CDR3 protein: CASSPPTHPGAFF. The CDR3, as DNA: TGTGCCAGCAGCCCGCCGACACATCCGGGTGCTTTCTTT.

The chain uses TRBV29-1 and TRBJ1-2, with D perhaps TRBD1 (6 bases). The length of the CDR3 is 12 residues. Germline assignment: CDR1 SQVTM and CDR2 ANQGSEA. V lost 4 bases to trimming and J lost 3 bases, with 9 bases between them. The CDR3 DNA is TGCAGCGTTGTAGGGGGGGACTATGGCTACACCTTC. Translated: CSVVGGDYGYTF.

This chain links TRBV29-1 with TRBJ2-1; 7 nucleotides align to TRBD2. V gave up 5 bases and J gave up 1 base; unmatched junction bases: 8. Germline V CDR1 and CDR2: SQVTM, ANQGSEA. The CDR3 contains 15 residues. In DNA form, the CDR3 reads TGCAGCGTTTTCGGGCGGGAGTCATCCTACAATGAGCAGTTCTTC. This translates into CSVFGRESSYNEQFF.

The chain recombines TRBV7-9 with TRBJ2-1, with 10 bases fitting TRBD2. J gave up 4 bases and V 5 bases, and 2 bases lay outside the gene matches. Germline V gene sequence: CDR1 SEHNR, CDR2 FQNEAQ (reference sequence). This CDR3 contains 14 residues. Here the CDR3 DNA reads TGTGCCAGCAGCAAGCGGGAGGGATACAATGAGCAGTTCTTC. Residues: CASSKREGYNEQFF.

V usage is TRBV10-1 and J usage is TRBJ2-1; D possibly uses TRBD1 or TRBD2 (5 bases each). The CDR3 is made up of 13 amino acids. Germline-derived CDR1 and CDR2 are WNHNN and SYGVQD (reference sequence). Trimming stripped 6 bases from V and 10 bases from J, with 16 bases between. The CDR3 DNA follows: TGCGCCAGCAGGAGGGGACCCGCTTCCGAGCAGTTCTTC. Translating gives CASRRGPASEQFF.

This clonotype was seen just once. This chain's CDR3 is CASSQTTGYEQYF. The CDR3 nucleotides are TGTGCCAGCAGCCAGACGACAGGCTACGAGCAGTACTTC. The rearrangement joins TRBV7-6 to TRBJ2-7; tentative D call: TRBD1 (6 bases). Germline CDR1 and CDR2: SGHVS and FNYEAQ. The V end lost 5 bases, the J end lost 3 bases, and 11 bases lay between the germline ends. This CDR3 has 13 amino acids.

The V and J genes are TRBV20-1 and TRBJ2-5, with a tentative D call TRBD2 (6 bases). The CDR3 totals 15 residues. Germline CDR1 is DFQATT and CDR2 is SNEGSKA (reference sequence). Trimming removed 0 bases at V and 1 base at J, with 12 bases between. The CDR3 loop is CSARDRLAAQETQYF. CDR3 nucleotide sequence: TGCAGTGCTAGAGATCGTTTAGCGGCCCAAGAGACCCAGTACTTC.

The chain is built from TRBV6-5 and TRBJ2-2; D not certain. This CDR3 is 13 amino acids long. Germline CDR1 MNHEY, CDR2 SVGAGI. The V end lost 2 bases, the J end lost 5 bases, and 6 bases lay between the germline ends. CDR3 in DNA: TGTGCCAGCAGTTACCTGGGGACCGGGGAGCTGTTTTTT. It codes for CASSYLGTGELFF.

V usage is TRBV18 and J usage is TRBJ2-2; no reliable D call. This CDR3 is built from 15 residues. CDR1 is KGHSH, CDR2 LQKENI, per germline. V was trimmed by 1 base and J by 3 bases, leaving 9 bases between them. The CDR3 nucleotides read TGTGCCAGCTCACCACTGGCGGAGTACACCGGGGAGCTGTTTTTT. This gives the protein CASSPLAEYTGELFF.

The gene calls are TRBV28 and TRBJ2-7, with D perhaps TRBD2 (6 bases). Germline V gene data show CDR1 as MDHEN and CDR2 as SYDVKM. The CDR3 runs 17 residues. V was clipped by 2 bases and J by 5 bases, with 22 bases between them. The CDR3 sequence: CASSLVFPGENPDEQYF. In DNA, the CDR3 is TGTGCCAGCAGTTTAGTCTTTCCGGGAGAGAATCCCGACGAGCAGTACTTC.

The gene calls are TRBV7-9 and TRBJ2-1; D ambiguous. Trimming took off 10 bases at V and 2 bases at J, with 12 bases between the two ends. This CDR3 has 13 residues. The V gene's germline CDR1 is SEHNR and CDR2 FQNEAQ (reference sequence). The CDR3: CAIFPQAYNEQFF. The CDR3, as DNA: TGTGCCATATTCCCTCAGGCCTACAATGAGCAGTTCTTC.

The chain is built from TRBV6-5 and TRBJ1-5; D remains ambiguous. Trimming removed 2 bases at V and 7 bases at J, with 9 bases between. This CDR3 spans 13 amino acids. CDR1 is MNHEY and CDR2 is SVGAGI in the germline V gene. The CDR3 here is CASSYGEDQPQHF. CDR3 coding DNA: TGTGCCAGCAGTTACGGGGAGGACCAGCCCCAGCATTTT.

The chain is built from TRBV7-9 and TRBJ2-6; D perhaps matches TRBD2 (6 bases). This CDR3 contains 14 residues. Trimming left V 7 bases short and J 2 bases short, with 9 bases between. Germline assignment: CDR1 SEHNR and CDR2 FQNEAQ (reference sequence). This CDR3 reads CASIGGPGANVLTF. CDR3 sequence (DNA): TGTGCCAGCATCGGGGGTCCTGGGGCCAACGTCCTGACTTTC.

The genes are TRBV3-1 and TRBJ2-1, with D maybe TRBD2 (6 bases). Trimming took 10 bases from V and 5 from J, leaving 21 bases between them. Germline V gene data show CDR1 as LGHDT and CDR2 as YNNKEL (reference sequence). This CDR3 is built from 15 residues. CDR3 DNA: TGTGCCAACCCCCCCGGGACTGGTCCCGACAATGAGCAGTTCTTC. This gives the protein CANPPGTGPDNEQFF.

This clonotype was counted a single time. V and J are TRBV6-2 or TRBV6-3 and TRBJ2-3; no definite D call. Germline CDR1 MNHEY, CDR2 SVGEGT. Trimming removed 1 base from V and 4 bases from J, with 12 bases in between. The CDR3 is 15 residues long. The CDR3 DNA reads TGTGCCAGCAGTTACTATGCAGAGTACGCAGATACGCAGTATTTT. Its protein is CASSYYAEYADTQYF.

V and J are TRBV20-1 and TRBJ2-7, with no clear D. Germline V gene data show CDR1 as DFQATT and CDR2 as SNEGSKA (reference sequence). CDR3 length: 11 residues. V was shortened by 0 bases and J by 3 bases, with 3 bases between the two germline ends. CDR3 amino acids: CSARDGYEQYF. Here the CDR3 DNA reads TGCAGTGCTAGAGATGGCTACGAGCAGTACTTC.

The genes are TRBV6-5 and TRBJ2-7; 10 bases line up with TRBD2. V gave up 6 bases and J gave up 6 bases; unmatched junction bases: 11. Germline assignment: CDR1 MNHEY and CDR2 SVGAGI. The CDR3 consists of 15 residues. CDR3 sequence (DNA): TGTGCCAGCAGCCTTACCACTAGCGGGACCGGCGAGCAGTACTTC. Translated, it gives CASSLTTSGTGEQYF.

The chain joins TRBV28 to TRBJ2-7; the D is unclear. Germline CDR1 and CDR2: MDHEN and SYDVKM. The CDR3 is 14 residues long. The ends were cut back, 6 bases at V and 0 bases at J, with 12 bases in the middle. The CDR3 DNA reads as TGTGCCAGCAGCGAAAAGGCCTCCTCCTACGAGCAGTACTTC. The encoded protein is CASSEKASSYEQYF.

In DNA, the CDR3 is TGCGCCAGCAGCCAAGGAGTAGGGACTAGCGGGAGGGGGCCAACCGGGGCCAACGTCCTGACTTTC. Its translation is CASSQGVGTSGRGPTGANVLTF. The J gene is TRBJ2-6, the V gene TRBV4-3; 16 positions agree with TRBD2. The CDR3 spans 22 residues. In germline, CDR1 is LGHNA, CDR2 YSLEER. V gave up 1 base and J gave up 4 bases; unmatched junction bases: 13.

This rearrangement joins TRBV13 to TRBJ2-3, with D maybe TRBD2 (6 bases). V shed 5 bases and J shed 0 bases, with 15 bases lying between them. CDR1 is PRHDT, CDR2 FYEKMQ, per germline (reference sequence). This CDR3 region has 16 residues. The CDR3 region is CASSPNPGLSTDTQYF. CDR3 DNA: TGTGCCAGCAGCCCCAATCCGGGACTGAGCACAGATACGCAGTATTTT.

The chain has TRBV20-1 and TRBJ2-1; 8 nucleotides align to TRBD2. The CDR3 totals 15 residues. Germline values: CDR1 DFQATT, CDR2 SNEGSKA (reference sequence). Trimming took 5 bases from V and 4 from J; bases not matched to a gene: 10. The CDR3 region has the DNA TGCAGTGCTCGGGGGGGTCTAGCGGTGTACAATGAGCAGTTCTTC. Encoded protein: CSARGGLAVYNEQFF.

This clonotype was seen only once. The rearrangement uses TRBV20-1 and TRBJ1-2; D unclear. The CDR3 is made up of 14 amino acids. Trimming took 3 bases from V and 5 from J, leaving 16 bases between them. Germline V gives CDR1 DFQATT, CDR2 SNEGSKA (reference sequence). The CDR3 DNA sequence: TGCAGTGCTAGTTCAATGGCGGTCGGGTATGGCTACACCTTC. Amino acids: CSASSMAVGYGYTF.

CDR3 bases: TGTGCCAGCAGTAGGGGGACAGTCCTTACGAACACTGAAGCTTTCTTT. This translates into CASSRGTVLTNTEAFF. The chain uses TRBV27 and TRBJ1-1; 7 positions agree with TRBD1. The CDR3 covers 16 residues. The V gene end was trimmed by 5 bases and the J gene end by 1 base; junction bases not matched to a gene: 10. Germline CDR1 and CDR2: MNHEY and SMNVEV (reference sequence).

The chain carries TRBV6-1 and TRBJ2-3, with TRBD1 matching over 9 bases. Germline trimming cut 6 bases from V and 0 bases from J; bases unmatched to any gene: 7. There are 16 residues in the CDR3. Germline V gene data show CDR1 as MNHNS and CDR2 as SASEGT. The CDR3 coding sequence is TGTGCCAGCAGAGGGACAGGGTCACCTAGCACAGATACGCAGTATTTT. It translates to CASRGTGSPSTDTQYF.

V and J are TRBV28 and TRBJ1-5, with D unresolved. Germline assignment: CDR1 MDHEN and CDR2 SYDVKM. Trimming cost V 5 bases and J 5 bases, with 19 bases left between them. This CDR3 has 16 amino acids. In DNA, the CDR3 is TGTGCCAGCAGTGTAAGCTTGGGCTATGGAGATCAGCCCCAGCATTTT. Translating it yields CASSVSLGYGDQPQHF.

This clonotype was observed a handful of times. The V gene is TRBV7-4, the J gene TRBJ2-5; D may match TRBD1 or TRBD2 (6 bases each). The CDR3 is 17 residues long. V lost 1 base, J lost 4 bases, and 19 bases lay in between. Germline CDR1 reads SGHVT; CDR2 reads SQSDAQ. CDR3 nucleotide sequence: TGTGCCAGCAGCTTAGTACTCGGGGGCCGGCTACGAGAGACCCAGTACTTC. As protein: CASSLVLGGRLRETQYF.

V usage is TRBV11-2 and J usage is TRBJ2-5; D might be TRBD1 (6 bases). Between the trimmed V and J ends, which lost 1 base and 5 bases, there was a span of 17 bases. The CDR3 is 16 residues long. CDR1 is SGHAT and CDR2 is FQNNGV in the germline V gene. The CDR3 spells CASSLAGTRGWETQYF. Written as DNA, the CDR3 is TGTGCCAGCAGCTTAGCTGGGACACGAGGGTGGGAGACCCAGTACTTC.

This clonotype has only a few counts. The CDR3 DNA sequence: TGTGCCAGCAGGCCCACGGACAGATCCTACGAGCAGTACTTC. Protein sequence: CASRPTDRSYEQYF. The rearrangement uses TRBV11-2 and TRBJ2-7; a possible D gene is TRBD1 (6 bases). CDR1 and CDR2 (germline): SGHAT, FQNNGV. V was pared by 6 bases and J by 1 base, with 13 bases between. The CDR3 covers 14 residues.

The chain links TRBV5-1 to TRBJ2-7; D may be TRBD2 (5 bases). CDR1 is SGHRS, CDR2 YFSETQ, per germline. This CDR3 region has 15 residues. The V and J ends lost 4 bases and 5 bases respectively, with 19 bases between them. CDR3 DNA sequence: TGCGCCAGCAGCGTGCTAGGCCGGGATTTGGACGAGCAGTACTTC. This translates into CASSVLGRDLDEQYF.

The chain joins TRBV6-5 to TRBJ1-1; 8 bases align to TRBD1. Germline loops: CDR1 MNHEY, CDR2 SVGAGI. This CDR3 is built from 17 residues. J gave up 3 bases and V 4 bases, and 13 bases lay outside the gene matches. In nucleotides, the CDR3 is TGTGCCAGCAGTTCTCACCTTACGACAGGGGAGGACACTGAAGCTTTCTTT. It translates to CASSSHLTTGEDTEAFF.